This paragraph covers one TCR beta chain sequence. Which antigen it targets is not known. Base-call qualities are not available, and no considerably larger clone is one nucleotide away. V is pared back by 7 bases and J by 7 bases, with 22 bases lying between the germline termini. From the cysteine through the phenylalanine, the CDR3 covers 15 amino acids. Only the CDR3 portion is preserved as DNA: 45 bases, with reading frame beginning at the first base. The CDR1 and CDR2 encoded by the germline V gene are MDHEN and SYDVKM. The method was RACE. The sequencing machine was a NextSeq 500. During library preparation, unique molecular identifiers were attached to individual cDNA molecules so that TCRs could be counted quantitatively and reproducibly. Both TCR alpha and TCR beta chains were sequenced from each blood RNA sample. As for the authors' bioinformatics: Samples had a median of around 92,000 TCRs, with a range from about 20,000 to 690,600. The Decombinator software suite was used to annotate the V, J and CDR3 of the TCR reads. To make PS versus PT1 abundance plots, every sample was subsampled to the same number of TCRs (28,000). TCRs were defined as expanded if absent before sensitization and observed at least eight times at the 2-week time point. In-frame beta chains were kept once TCRdb had trimmed the public reads at Q25 with fastp and called clones with MiXCR. Here each entry gathers all rows of one CDR3 protein and keeps the most common genes and DNA. TCRdb, rather than the study authors, made the V and J calls. For this sample there are about 120,000 distinct CDR3 sequences; approximately 13% appear just once. Of the sample, 0.7% to 0.95% is held by the ten largest clones.

This record comes from a study of human T cells and chemical hapten exposure (dated by TCRdb to about 2021). In the study overall: For sensitization, 2% DPC in acetone was applied to a roughly 2 cm by roughly 2 cm area of upper inner arm skin. Alopecia areata with under or over 50% scalp involvement, alopecia totalis and alopecia universalis were represented in the patient cohort, which was mostly female. About 27 alopecia patients gave blood for TCR sequencing at one to four time points (pre-sensitization, 2, 6 and 24 weeks). Libraries were pooled for sequencing, and per-sample TCR yields varied mainly because of small differences in library volumes within the pool. In alopecia patients, the study followed how the peripheral blood TCR repertoire changed in vivo over primary and secondary sensitization to diphenylcyclopropenone (DPC), a hapten. Patch tests used Finn chambers with 0.01% DPC on the upper back, scored after 6 days by International Contact Dermatitis Research Group standards. Patients additionally received weekly therapeutic DPC doses to the scalp throughout the roughly 25-week study period. Blood samples were taken from patients before sensitization (week 0) and then at 2, 6 and about 24 weeks after DPC sensitization. The research as a whole found: Expanded TCRs formed significantly more large CDR3 similarity clusters than pre-sensitization or healthy control sets, consistent with antigen-driven responses. DPC sensitization did not change how many TCRs were above 1 in 1000 frequency, and no evidence was found of alterations in global repertoire structure. All patients had alopecia, a presumed autoimmune disease, so their immune response might differ from that of healthy individuals. After repeated subsampling, changes were observed in the strength of the expansion versus patch-test correlation and in the threshold at which the correlation became significant. The number of PT1 expanded TCRs positively correlated with patch test score, significant at thresholds 8, 16 and 32 but not 4.

This specimen's time point label, interpreted: patch test 1, 2 weeks after DPC sensitization. Read against the paper, the sample's treatment or condition label means: therapeutic diphenylcyclopropenone sensitization with weekly scalp DPC. Blood at each patch-test visit was drawn before the patch test was applied. Eligible patients were aged 18 to 70, diagnosed with alopecia, deemed suitable for DPC therapy, and excluded if pregnant. Unfractionated whole blood was collected in Tempus Blood RNA tubes, and total RNA was extracted from that blood. The input for sequencing was whole blood, taken in connection with sensitization to the hapten diphenylcyclopropenone (DPC). This receptor was obtained from a man aged 18-30 years with alopecia areata. Some clones in this sample may be carry-over from other donors' samples. The rearrangement joined TRBV28 to TRBJ1-1; the D gene is perhaps TRBD1, from 6 matching bases. This receptor carries the CDR3 CASTVILDRPREAFF. The nucleotides read TGTGCCAGCACTGTAATCCTCGACAGGCCGCGTGAAGCTTTCTTT.